The rows below give T cell receptor beta chains drawn from one sample of a study of blood T cell repertoires in COVID-19. The table came from immunoSEQ multiplex PCR; TCRdb's copy has only in-frame clones and leaves some out. The table shows about 210,000 clones, with over 60% occurring only once. The sample consisted of peripheral blood. The receptor source for this set is a woman in her 70s with acute or convalescent COVID-19. Both conserved end residues are part of each CDR3. A D gene is named only where the DNA matches it firmly. Not every row has a clone size; where given, it reads once, few, many or a size class.

clone_size | j_call | d_call | v_call | cdr3_aa | cdr3_nt
- | TRBJ2-2 | TRBD2 | TRBV6-5 | CASSRGGNTGELFF | TGTGCCAGCAGCCGCGGGGGGAACACCGGGGAGCTGTTTTTT
- | TRBJ1-1 | TRBD1 | TRBV27 | CASSWGRGPTEAFF | TGTGCCAGCAGTTGGGGAAGGGGGCCCACTGAAGCTTTCTTT
- | TRBJ2-2 | - | TRBV18 | CASSPRPEAGELFF | TGTGCCAGCTCACCCCGACCGGAGGCCGGGGAGCTGTTTTTT
- | TRBJ2-3 | TRBD2 | TRBV5-4 | CASSPSSGGAPGDTQYF | TGTGCCAGCAGCCCCTCTAGCGGGGGGGCCCCGGGAGATACGCAGTATTTT
- | TRBJ2-5 | TRBD2 | TRBV6-6 | CASSSGGAVGETQYF | TGTGCCAGCAGTTCCGGGGGGGCCGTAGGGGAGACCCAGTACTTC
- | TRBJ1-4 | - | TRBV5-1 | CASSLRGEKLFF | TGCGCCAGCAGCTTGAGGGGCGAAAAACTGTTTTTT
- | TRBJ2-5 | TRBD1 | TRBV3-1/TRBV3-2 | CASSQVGTVPQETQYF | TGTGCCAGCAGCCAAGTCGGGACAGTCCCTCAAGAGACCCAGTACTTC
- | TRBJ2-1 | TRBD2 | TRBV6-2/TRBV6-3 | CASSSGLAGGIGDNEQFF | TGTGCCAGCAGTTCCGGACTAGCGGGGGGGATCGGGGACAATGAGCAGTTCTTC
- | TRBJ2-3 | TRBD2 | TRBV3-1/TRBV3-2 | CASGDYITDTQYF | TGTGCCAGCGGGGACTATATCACAGATACGCAGTATTTT
- | TRBJ2-2 | - | TRBV24-1 | CATSKELRGKLFF | TGTGCCACCAGTAAAGAACTTAGGGGGAAGCTGTTTTTT
- | TRBJ2-5 | TRBD2 | TRBV5-1 | CASSPTGAGGSAIETQYF | TGCGCCAGCAGCCCCACGGGCGCGGGGGGCTCCGCAATAGAGACCCAGTACTTC
- | TRBJ2-3 | - | TRBV30 | CAWSGDRRLGDTQYF | TGTGCCTGGAGTGGAGATCGTAGACTAGGAGATACGCAGTATTTT
- | TRBJ2-7 | TRBD1 | TRBV24-1 | CATSNTGGTIYEQYF | TGTGCCACCAGCAATACAGGGGGAACTATCTACGAGCAGTACTTC
- | TRBJ1-5 | - | TRBV6-6 | CASRGQDQPQHF | TGTGCCAGCAGGGGACAAGATCAGCCCCAGCATTTT
few | TRBJ2-1 | - | TRBV19 | CASRNSGPEQFF | TGTGCCAGTAGGAACTCAGGGCCAGAGCAGTTCTTC
- | TRBJ2-3 | TRBD2 | TRBV9 | CASSEGTTTDTQYF | TGTGCCAGCAGCGAGGGGACTACCACAGATACGCAGTATTTT
- | TRBJ2-3 | TRBD1 | TRBV7-9 | CASSSGTGIDTQYF | TGTGCCAGCAGCTCCGGGACAGGGATAGATACGCAGTATTTT
few | TRBJ1-5 | - | TRBV3-1/TRBV3-2 | CASSQAGGGASQPQHF | TGTGCCAGCAGCCAAGCCGGGGGAGGGGCGAGTCAGCCCCAGCATTTT
- | TRBJ2-2 | - | TRBV5-1 | CASSLQFPGELFF | TGCGCCAGCAGCCTACAGTTCCCCGGGGAGCTGTTTTTT
- | TRBJ1-2 | TRBD1 | TRBV7-8 | CASSPRQGLRQYGYTF | TGTGCCAGCAGCCCCCGACAGGGTTTAAGGCAATATGGCTACACCTTC
- | TRBJ1-1 | - | TRBV10-3 | CAISAQGQSNTEAFF | TGTGCCATCAGTGCGCAAGGACAGTCGAACACTGAAGCTTTCTTT
- | TRBJ2-1 | - | TRBV11-3 | CASSSLQTGYNEQFF | TGTGCCAGCAGCTCACTCCAGACGGGATACAATGAGCAGTTCTTC
- | TRBJ1-5 | - | TRBV4-2 | CASSQDRGPNQPQHF | TGTGCCAGCAGCCAAGACAGGGGTCCAAATCAGCCCCAGCATTTT
once | TRBJ2-1 | - | TRBV4-3 | CASSQKIGQRQQFF | TGCGCCAGCAGCCAAAAAATCGGACAGCGGCAGCAGTTCTTC
few | TRBJ1-2 | - | TRBV12-3/TRBV12-4 | CASSFQGYTF | TGTGCCAGCAGTTTTCAGGGCTACACCTTC
- | TRBJ2-3 | - | TRBV10-3 | CAINSGSTDTQYF | TGTGCCATCAACTCGGGGAGCACAGATACGCAGTATTTT
- | TRBJ2-7 | TRBD1 | TRBV11-3 | CASSSRQGYEQYF | TGTGCCAGCAGCTCAAGACAGGGCTACGAGCAGTACTTC
- | TRBJ2-1 | TRBD1 | TRBV30 | CAWSPPPGGREQFF | TGTGCCTGGAGTCCTCCTCCAGGGGGACGCGAGCAGTTCTTC
- | TRBJ1-2 | TRBD1 | TRBV2 | CASSGSRGRRSGGYTF | TGTGCCAGCAGTGGCAGCAGGGGGCGGCGGAGTGGTGGCTACACCTTC
- | TRBJ2-3 | - | TRBV3-1/TRBV3-2 | CASSRYTDTQYF | TGTGCCAGCAGTAGATACACAGATACGCAGTATTTT
- | TRBJ1-5 | - | TRBV3-1/TRBV3-2 | CASSQDSSNQPQHF | TGTGCCAGCAGCCAAGACTCGAGTAATCAGCCCCAGCATTTT
- | TRBJ2-1 | TRBD2 | TRBV5-1 | CASSLAGGYSYNEQFF | TGCGCCAGCAGTTTAGCGGGGGGGTACTCCTACAATGAGCAGTTCTTC
- | TRBJ2-5 | - | TRBV6-6 | CASRGLGETQYF | TGTGCCAGCAGGGGGCTCGGGGAGACCCAGTACTTC
few | TRBJ2-7 | - | TRBV7-2 | CASSLGGGPSEQYF | TGTGCCAGCAGCTTAGGCGGGGGCCCTTCCGAGCAGTACTTC
- | TRBJ2-3 | TRBD2 | TRBV5-1 | CASSQGLAGDPPEYF | TGCGCCAGCAGCCAAGGACTAGCGGGGGACCCCCCGGAGTATTTT
- | TRBJ2-3 | - | TRBV11-2 | CASSPEGGYTQYF | TGTGCCAGCAGCCCAGAGGGGGGGTATACGCAGTATTTT
- | TRBJ1-1 | - | TRBV3-1/TRBV3-2 | CASSQGHLNTEAFF | TGTGCCAGCAGCCAAGGCCACTTGAACACTGAAGCTTTCTTT
once | TRBJ1-4 | - | TRBV5-1 | CASSFRGEPFNEKLFF | TGCGCCAGCAGCTTCCGCGGTGAGCCTTTTAATGAAAAACTGTTTTTT
- | TRBJ1-1 | - | TRBV18 | CASSPSSQGPGTEAFF | TGTGCCAGCTCACCAAGTAGCCAGGGTCCGGGCACTGAAGCTTTCTTT
- | TRBJ1-2 | TRBD1 | TRBV6-1 | CASSDTPGTAYGYTF | TGTGCCAGCAGTGACACCCCCGGGACAGCCTATGGCTACACCTTC
- | TRBJ2-7 | - | TRBV5-1 | CASSLSNSYEQYF | TGCGCCAGCAGCTTGTCCAACTCCTACGAGCAGTACTTC
- | TRBJ2-7 | TRBD1 | TRBV24-1 | CATSDGTGDEQYF | TGTGCCACCAGTGATGGGACAGGGGACGAGCAGTACTTC
- | TRBJ1-1 | TRBD1 | TRBV3-1/TRBV3-2 | CASSPTGLAEAFF | TGTGCCAGCAGCCCGACAGGGCTGGCTGAAGCTTTCTTT
- | TRBJ2-2 | - | TRBV5-8 | CASSLGAQNTGELFF | TGTGCCAGCAGCTTAGGGGCCCAGAACACCGGGGAGCTGTTTTTT
- | TRBJ1-2 | - | TRBV30 | CAWGAGPYGYTF | TGTGCCTGGGGGGCAGGACCTTATGGCTACACCTTC
- | TRBJ1-5 | - | TRBV19 | CASSSRGDQPQHF | TGTGCCAGTAGTTCCAGGGGAGATCAGCCCCAGCATTTT
- | TRBJ1-2 | - | TRBV10-3 | CAISEWAGETTGYTF | TGTGCCATCAGTGAGTGGGCGGGGGAAACGACAGGCTACACCTTC
few | TRBJ2-5 | TRBD2 | TRBV7-3 | CASSPFPTSGGQETQYF | TGTGCCAGCAGCCCGTTCCCCACTAGCGGGGGGCAAGAGACCCAGTACTTC
once | TRBJ2-7 | - | TRBV12-3/TRBV12-4 | CASSTAYYEQYF | TGTGCCAGCAGTACCGCCTACTACGAGCAGTACTTC
- | TRBJ2-5 | - | TRBV2 | CASAAGTWGVGTQYF | TGTGCCAGCGCCGCCGGGACTTGGGGTGTAGGGACCCAGTACTTC
- | TRBJ1-2 | - | TRBV15 | CATSRETRVNGYTF | TGTGCCACCAGCAGAGAAACGAGGGTAAACGGCTACACCTTC
once | TRBJ2-1 | - | TRBV4-2 | CASSQETADTYNEQFF | TGTGCCAGCAGCCAAGAAACAGCGGATACCTACAATGAGCAGTTCTTC